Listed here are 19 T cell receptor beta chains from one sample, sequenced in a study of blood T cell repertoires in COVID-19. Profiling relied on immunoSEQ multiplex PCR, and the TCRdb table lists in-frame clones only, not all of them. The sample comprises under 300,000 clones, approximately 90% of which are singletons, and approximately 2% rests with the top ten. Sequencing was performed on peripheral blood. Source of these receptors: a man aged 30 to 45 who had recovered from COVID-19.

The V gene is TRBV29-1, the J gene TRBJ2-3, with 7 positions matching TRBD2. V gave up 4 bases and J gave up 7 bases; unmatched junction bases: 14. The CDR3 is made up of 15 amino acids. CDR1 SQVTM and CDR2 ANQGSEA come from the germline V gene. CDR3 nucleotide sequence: TGCAGCGTTGCTGGCAGCGGGGATATATCACATACGCAGTATTTT. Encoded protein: CSVAGSGDISHTQYF.

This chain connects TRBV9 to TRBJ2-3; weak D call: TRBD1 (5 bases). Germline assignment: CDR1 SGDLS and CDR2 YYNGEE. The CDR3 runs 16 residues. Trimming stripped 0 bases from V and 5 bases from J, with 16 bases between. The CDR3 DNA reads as TGTGCCAGCAGCGTAGCTCAAGGGGCCAGGATAGATACGCAGTATTTT. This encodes CASSVAQGARIDTQYF.

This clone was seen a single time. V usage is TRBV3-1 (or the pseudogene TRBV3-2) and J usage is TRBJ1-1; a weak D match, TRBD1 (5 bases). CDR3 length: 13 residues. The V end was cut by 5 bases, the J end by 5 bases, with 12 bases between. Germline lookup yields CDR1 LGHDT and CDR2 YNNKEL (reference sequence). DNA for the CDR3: TGTGCCAGCAGCTCGCACAGGAGAACTGAAGCTTTCTTT. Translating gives CASSSHRRTEAFF.

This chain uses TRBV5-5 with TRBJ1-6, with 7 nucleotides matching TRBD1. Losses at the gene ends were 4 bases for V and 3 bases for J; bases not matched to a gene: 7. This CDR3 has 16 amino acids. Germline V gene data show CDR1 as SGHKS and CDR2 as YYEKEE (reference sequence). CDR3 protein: CASSTYDRVYNSPLHF. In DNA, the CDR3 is TGTGCCAGCAGCACATATGACAGGGTCTATAATTCACCCCTCCACTTT.

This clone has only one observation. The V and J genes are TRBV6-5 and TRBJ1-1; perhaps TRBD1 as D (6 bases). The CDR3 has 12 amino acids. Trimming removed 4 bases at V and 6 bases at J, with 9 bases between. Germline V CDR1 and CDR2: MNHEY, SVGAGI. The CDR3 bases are TGTGCCAGCAGTTGGGGGACATCTGAAGCTTTCTTT. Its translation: CASSWGTSEAFF.

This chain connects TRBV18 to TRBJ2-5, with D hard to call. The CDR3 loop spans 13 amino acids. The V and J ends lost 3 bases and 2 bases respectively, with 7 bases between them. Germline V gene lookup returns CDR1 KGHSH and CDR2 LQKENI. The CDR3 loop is CASSPGMQETQYF. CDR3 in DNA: TGTGCCAGCTCACCTGGCATGCAAGAGACCCAGTACTTC.

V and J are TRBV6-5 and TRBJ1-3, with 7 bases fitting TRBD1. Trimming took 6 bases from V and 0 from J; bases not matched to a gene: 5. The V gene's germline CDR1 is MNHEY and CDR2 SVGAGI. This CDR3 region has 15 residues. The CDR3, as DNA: TGTGCCAGCAGCATACAGGGGAACTCTGGAAACACCATATATTTT. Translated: CASSIQGNSGNTIYF.

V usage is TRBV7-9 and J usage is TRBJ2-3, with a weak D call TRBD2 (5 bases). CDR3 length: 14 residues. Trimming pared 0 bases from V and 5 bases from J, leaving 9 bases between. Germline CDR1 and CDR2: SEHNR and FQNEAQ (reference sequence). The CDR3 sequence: CASSLALRGDTQYF. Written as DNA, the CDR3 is TGTGCCAGCAGCTTAGCGCTCCGGGGAGATACGCAGTATTTT.

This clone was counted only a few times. CDR3 nucleotides: TGTGCCAGCAGCCGCATGGGGGGAAACACTGAAGCTTTCTTT. This encodes CASSRMGGNTEAFF. V gene TRBV7-9 combines with J gene TRBJ1-1; D might be TRBD1 (5 bases). Trimming stripped 5 bases from V and 2 bases from J, with 12 bases between. CDR1 is SEHNR and CDR2 is FQNEAQ in the germline V gene (reference sequence). The CDR3 runs 14 residues.

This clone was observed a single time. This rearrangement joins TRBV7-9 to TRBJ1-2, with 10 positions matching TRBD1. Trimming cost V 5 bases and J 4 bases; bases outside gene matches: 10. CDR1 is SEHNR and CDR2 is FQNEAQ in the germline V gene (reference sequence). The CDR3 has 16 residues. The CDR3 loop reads CASSRRDRGFGYGYTF. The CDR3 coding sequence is TGTGCCAGCAGCAGAAGGGACAGGGGATTCGGCTATGGCTACACCTTC.

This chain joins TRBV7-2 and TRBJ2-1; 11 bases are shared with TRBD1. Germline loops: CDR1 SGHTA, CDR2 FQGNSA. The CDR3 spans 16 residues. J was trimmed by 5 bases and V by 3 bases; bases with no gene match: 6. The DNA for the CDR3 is TGTGCCAGCAGCTTCCCTGGACAGGGGGCAGACAATGAGCAGTTCTTC. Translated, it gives CASSFPGQGADNEQFF.

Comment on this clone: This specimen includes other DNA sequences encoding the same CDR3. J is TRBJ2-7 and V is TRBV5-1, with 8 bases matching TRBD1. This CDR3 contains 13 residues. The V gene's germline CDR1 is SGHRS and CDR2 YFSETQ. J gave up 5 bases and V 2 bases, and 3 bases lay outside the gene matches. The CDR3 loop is CASSFAGGNEQYF. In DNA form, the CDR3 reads TGCGCCAGCAGCTTCGCAGGGGGCAACGAGCAGTACTTC.

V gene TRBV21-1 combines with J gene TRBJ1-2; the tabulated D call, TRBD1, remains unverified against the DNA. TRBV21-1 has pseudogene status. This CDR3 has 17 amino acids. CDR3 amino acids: CASRIPLGQGRGYGYTF. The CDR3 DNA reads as TGTGCCAGCAGGATACCCTTAGGGCAGGGGAGAGGCTATGGCTACACCTTC.

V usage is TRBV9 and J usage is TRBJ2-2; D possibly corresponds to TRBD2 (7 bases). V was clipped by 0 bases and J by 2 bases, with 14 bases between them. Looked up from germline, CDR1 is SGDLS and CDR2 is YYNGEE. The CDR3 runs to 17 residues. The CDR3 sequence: CASSVVGGGLNTGELFF. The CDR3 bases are TGTGCCAGCAGCGTAGTGGGCGGGGGCCTTAACACCGGGGAGCTGTTTTTT. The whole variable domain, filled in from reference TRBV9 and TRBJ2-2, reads DSGVTQTPKHLITATGQRVTLRCSPRSGDLSVYWYQQSLDQGLQFLIQYYNGEERAKGNILERFSAQQFPDLHSELNLSSLELGDSALYFCASSVVGGGLNTGELFFGEGSRLTVL.

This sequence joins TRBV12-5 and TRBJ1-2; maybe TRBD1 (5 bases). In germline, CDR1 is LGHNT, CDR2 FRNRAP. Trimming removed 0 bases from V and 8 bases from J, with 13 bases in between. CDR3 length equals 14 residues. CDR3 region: CASGLVGQGKGYTF. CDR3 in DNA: TGTGCTAGTGGTTTGGTTGGGCAGGGAAAAGGCTACACCTTC.

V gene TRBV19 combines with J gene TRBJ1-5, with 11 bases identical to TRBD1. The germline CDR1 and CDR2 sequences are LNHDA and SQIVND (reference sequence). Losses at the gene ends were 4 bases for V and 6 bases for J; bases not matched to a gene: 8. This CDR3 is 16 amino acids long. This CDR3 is CASSTLDRGLGQPQHF. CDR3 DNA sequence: TGTGCCAGTAGTACCCTGGACAGGGGGCTTGGTCAGCCCCAGCATTTT. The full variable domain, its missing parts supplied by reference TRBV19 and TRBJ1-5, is DGGITQSPKYLFRKEGQNVTLSCEQNLNHDAMYWYRQDPGQGLRLIYYSQIVNDFQKGDIAEGYSVSREKKESFPLTVTSAQKNPTAFYLCASSTLDRGLGQPQHFGDGTRLSIL.

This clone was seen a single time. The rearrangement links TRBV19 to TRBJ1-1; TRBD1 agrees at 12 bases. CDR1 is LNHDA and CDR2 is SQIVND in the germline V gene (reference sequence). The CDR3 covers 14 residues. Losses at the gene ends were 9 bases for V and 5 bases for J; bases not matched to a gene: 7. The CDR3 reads CASGTGGGRTEAFF. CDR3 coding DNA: TGTGCCAGCGGGACAGGGGGCGGGCGGACTGAAGCTTTCTTT.

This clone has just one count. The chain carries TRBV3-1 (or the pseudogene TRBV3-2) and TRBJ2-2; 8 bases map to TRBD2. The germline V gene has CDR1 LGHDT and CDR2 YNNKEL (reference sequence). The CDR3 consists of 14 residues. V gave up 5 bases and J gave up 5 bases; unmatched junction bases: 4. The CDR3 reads CASSFKRGTGELFF. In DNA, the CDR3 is TGTGCCAGCAGCTTCAAGCGGGGGACCGGGGAGCTGTTTTTT.

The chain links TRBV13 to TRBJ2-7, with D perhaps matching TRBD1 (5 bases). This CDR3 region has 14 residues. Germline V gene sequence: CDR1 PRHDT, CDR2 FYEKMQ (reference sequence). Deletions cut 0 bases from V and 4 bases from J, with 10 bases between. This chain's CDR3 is CASSLGLGDYEQYF. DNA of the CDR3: TGTGCCAGCAGCTTAGGCCTAGGGGATTACGAGCAGTACTTC. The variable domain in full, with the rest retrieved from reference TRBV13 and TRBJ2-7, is AAGVIQSPRHLIKEKRETATLKCYPIPRHDTVYWYQQGPGQDPQFLISFYEKMQSDKGSIPDRFSAQQFSDYHSELNMSSLELGDSALYFCASSLGLGDYEQYFGPGTRLTVT.